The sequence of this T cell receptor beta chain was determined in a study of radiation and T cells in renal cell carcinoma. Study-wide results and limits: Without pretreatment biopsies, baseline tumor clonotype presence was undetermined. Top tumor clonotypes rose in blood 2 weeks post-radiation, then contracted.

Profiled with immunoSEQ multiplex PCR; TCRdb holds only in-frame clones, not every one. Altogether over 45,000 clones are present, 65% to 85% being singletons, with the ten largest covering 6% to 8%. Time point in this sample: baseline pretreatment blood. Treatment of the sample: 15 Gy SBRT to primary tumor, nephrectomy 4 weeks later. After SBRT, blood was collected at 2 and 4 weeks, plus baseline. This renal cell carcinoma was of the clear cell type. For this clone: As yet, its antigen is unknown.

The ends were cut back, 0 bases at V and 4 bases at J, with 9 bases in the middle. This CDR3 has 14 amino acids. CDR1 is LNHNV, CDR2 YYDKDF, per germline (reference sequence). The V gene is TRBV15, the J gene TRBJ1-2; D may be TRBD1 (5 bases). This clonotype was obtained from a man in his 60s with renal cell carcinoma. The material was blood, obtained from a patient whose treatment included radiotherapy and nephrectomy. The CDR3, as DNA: TGTGCCACCAGCAGAGAAGTACAGGCCTATGGCTACACCTTC. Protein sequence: CATSREVQAYGYTF.